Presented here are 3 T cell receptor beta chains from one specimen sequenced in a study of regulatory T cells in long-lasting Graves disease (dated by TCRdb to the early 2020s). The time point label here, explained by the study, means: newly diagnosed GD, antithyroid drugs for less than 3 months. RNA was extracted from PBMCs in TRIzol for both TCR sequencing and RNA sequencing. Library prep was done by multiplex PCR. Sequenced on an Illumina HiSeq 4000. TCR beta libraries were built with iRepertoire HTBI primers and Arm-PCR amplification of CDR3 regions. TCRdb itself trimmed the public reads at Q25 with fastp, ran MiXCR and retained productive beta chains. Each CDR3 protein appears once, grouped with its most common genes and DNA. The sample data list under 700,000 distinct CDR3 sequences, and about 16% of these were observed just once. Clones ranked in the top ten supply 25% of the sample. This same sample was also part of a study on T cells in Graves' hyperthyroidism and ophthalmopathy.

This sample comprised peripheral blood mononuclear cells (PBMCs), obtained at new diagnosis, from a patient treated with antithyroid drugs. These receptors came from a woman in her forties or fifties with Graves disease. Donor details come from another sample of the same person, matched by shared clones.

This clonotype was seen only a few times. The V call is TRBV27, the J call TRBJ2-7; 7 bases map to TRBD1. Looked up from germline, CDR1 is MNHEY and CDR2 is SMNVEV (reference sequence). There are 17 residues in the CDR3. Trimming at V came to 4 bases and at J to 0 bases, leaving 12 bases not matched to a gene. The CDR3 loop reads CASSSRTGTVNSYEQYF. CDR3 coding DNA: TGTGCCAGCAGTTCTCGTACGGGGACAGTAAACTCCTACGAGCAGTACTTC.

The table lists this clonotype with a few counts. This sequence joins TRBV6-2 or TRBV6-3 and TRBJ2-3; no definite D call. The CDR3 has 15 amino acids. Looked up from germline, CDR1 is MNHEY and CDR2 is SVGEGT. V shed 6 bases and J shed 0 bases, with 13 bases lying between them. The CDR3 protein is CASSRQAPSTDTQYF. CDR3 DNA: TGTGCCAGCAGCCGTCAGGCCCCTAGCACAGATACGCAGTATTTT.

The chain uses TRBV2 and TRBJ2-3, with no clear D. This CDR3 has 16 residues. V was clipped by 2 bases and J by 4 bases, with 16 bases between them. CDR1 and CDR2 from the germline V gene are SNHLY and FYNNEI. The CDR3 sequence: CASSESVIGRADTQYF. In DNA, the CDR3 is TGTGCCAGCAGTGAATCGGTTATAGGGCGCGCAGATACGCAGTATTTT.